This T cell receptor (beta chain) comes out of a study of blood T cell repertoires in COVID-19. As for the study in general: PBMCs, B-cell-depleted T cells, or T cells provided the cDNA or gDNA that made up the material.

This clone was seen more than once but under ten times. Per germline, CDR1 MDHEN and CDR2 SYDVKM. The junction had 15 bases not matched to a gene; V was cut back by 5 bases and J by 4 bases. This CDR3 is built from 17 residues. Clones were read by immunoSEQ multiplex PCR, and TCRdb kept only the in-frame ones, dropping some. The sample holds fewer than 300,000 clones, 65% to 85% seen once. This clonotype was sampled from a human donor with COVID-19, enrolled during active disease. The donor label of this sample is uncertain. This chain joins TRBV28 and TRBJ2-7; 9 positions match TRBD1. Sequencing was done on a sample of peripheral blood. CDR3 DNA: TGTGCCAGCAGTCTAATACCGGGACAGGGATCCCCATACGAGCAGTACTTC. Encoded protein: CASSLIPGQGSPYEQYF.